This T cell receptor beta chain was recovered during a study of shared clonotypes between healthy human individuals. A word on this clone: Its antigen is still unknown.

CDR3 length: 20 amino acids. V lost 3 bases and J lost 5; bases outside the gene matches: 19. In germline, CDR1 is KGHSH, CDR2 LQKENI. Study findings and constraints: Rarefaction indicated that sorted-subset sequencing remained incomplete although depth was large. Clonotype sharing across four donors was observed for 4.5% to 6.5% of naive CD4 clonotypes.

The table came from immunoSEQ multiplex PCR; TCRdb's copy has only in-frame clones and leaves some out. The sample contains fewer than 2.5 million clones, approximately 93% of which appear only once. This TCR was recovered from a man between 18 and 29 years old in good health. Some clones in this sample may be carry-over from other donors' samples. The sequenced sample consisted of naive CD4+ T cells from PBMCs. Subset here: CD45RA+ positively selected. V gene TRBV18 combines with J gene TRBJ2-1, with 10 bases fitting TRBD2. The CDR3 is CASSPRISTSGTARNNEQFF. CDR3 nucleotide sequence: TGTGCCAGCTCACCCCGCATATCAACTAGCGGGACCGCCCGAAACAATGAGCAGTTCTTC. Using reference TRBV18 and TRBJ2-1 for the parts outside the CDR3, the full variable domain is NAGVMQNPRHLVRRRGQEARLRCSPMKGHSHVYWYRQLPEEGLKFMVYLQKENIIDESGMPKERFSAEFPKEGPSILRIQQVVRGDSAAYFCASSPRISTSGTARNNEQFFGPGTRLTVL.